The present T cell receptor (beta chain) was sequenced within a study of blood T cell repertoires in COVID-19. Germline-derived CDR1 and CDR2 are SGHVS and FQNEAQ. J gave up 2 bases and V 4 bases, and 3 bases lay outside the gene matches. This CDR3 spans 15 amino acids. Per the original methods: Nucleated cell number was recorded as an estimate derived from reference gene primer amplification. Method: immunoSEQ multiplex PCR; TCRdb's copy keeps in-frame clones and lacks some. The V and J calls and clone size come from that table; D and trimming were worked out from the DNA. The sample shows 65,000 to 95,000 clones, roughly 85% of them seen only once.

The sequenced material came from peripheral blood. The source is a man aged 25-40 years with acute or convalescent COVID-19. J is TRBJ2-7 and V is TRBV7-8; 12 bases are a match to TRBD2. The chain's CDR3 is CASSWRTSGAYEQYF. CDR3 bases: TGTGCCAGCAGCTGGCGGACTAGCGGGGCCTACGAGCAGTACTTC.